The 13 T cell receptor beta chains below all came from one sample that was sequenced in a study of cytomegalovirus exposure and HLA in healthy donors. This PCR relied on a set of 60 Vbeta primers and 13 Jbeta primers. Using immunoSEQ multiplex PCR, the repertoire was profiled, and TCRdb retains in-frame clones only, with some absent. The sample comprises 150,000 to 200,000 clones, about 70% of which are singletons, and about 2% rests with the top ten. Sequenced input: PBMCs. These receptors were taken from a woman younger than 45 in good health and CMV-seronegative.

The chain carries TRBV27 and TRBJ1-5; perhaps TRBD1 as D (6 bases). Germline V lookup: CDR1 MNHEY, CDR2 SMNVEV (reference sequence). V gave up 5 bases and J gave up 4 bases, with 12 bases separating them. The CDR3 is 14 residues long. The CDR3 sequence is CASSPRGFNQPQHF. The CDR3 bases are TGTGCCAGCAGTCCCAGGGGTTTTAATCAGCCCCAGCATTTT.

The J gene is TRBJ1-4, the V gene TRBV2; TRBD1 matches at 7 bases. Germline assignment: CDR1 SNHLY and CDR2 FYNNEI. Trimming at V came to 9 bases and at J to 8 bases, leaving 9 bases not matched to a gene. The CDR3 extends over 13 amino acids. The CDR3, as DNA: TGTGCCAGTACGCCCGACAGGGACGAAAAACTGTTTTTT. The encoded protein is CASTPDRDEKLFF. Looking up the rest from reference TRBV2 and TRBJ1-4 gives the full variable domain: EPEVTQTPSHQVTQMGQEVILRCVPISNHLYFYWYRQILGQKVEFLVSFYNNEISEKSEIFDDQFSVERPDGSNFTLKIRSTKLEDSAMYFCASTPDRDEKLFFGSGTQLSVL.

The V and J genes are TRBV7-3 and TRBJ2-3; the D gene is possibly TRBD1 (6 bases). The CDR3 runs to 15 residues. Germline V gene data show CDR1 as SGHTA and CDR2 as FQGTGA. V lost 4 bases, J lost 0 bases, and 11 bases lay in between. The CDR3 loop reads CASSSTDRSTDTQYF. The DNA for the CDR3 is TGTGCCAGCAGCTCGACGGACAGAAGCACAGATACGCAGTATTTT.

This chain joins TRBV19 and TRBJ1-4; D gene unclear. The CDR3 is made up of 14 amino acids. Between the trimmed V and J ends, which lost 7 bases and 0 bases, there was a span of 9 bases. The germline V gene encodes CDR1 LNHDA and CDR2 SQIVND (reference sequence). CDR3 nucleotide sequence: TGTGCCAGTAATGACGGAGCAACTAATGAAAAACTGTTTTTT. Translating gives CASNDGATNEKLFF.

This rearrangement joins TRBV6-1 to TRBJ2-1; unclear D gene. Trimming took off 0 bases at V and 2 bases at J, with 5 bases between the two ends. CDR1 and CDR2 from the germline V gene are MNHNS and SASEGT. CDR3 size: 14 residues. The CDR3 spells CASSEAGPYNEQFF. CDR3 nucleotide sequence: TGTGCCAGCAGTGAAGCGGGCCCCTACAATGAGCAGTTCTTC.

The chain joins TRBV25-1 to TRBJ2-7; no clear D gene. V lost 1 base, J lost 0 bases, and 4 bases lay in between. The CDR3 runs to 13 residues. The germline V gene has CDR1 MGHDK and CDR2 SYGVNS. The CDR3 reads CASSEFNSYEQYF. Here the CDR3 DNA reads TGTGCCAGCAGTGAATTTAACTCCTACGAGCAGTACTTC.

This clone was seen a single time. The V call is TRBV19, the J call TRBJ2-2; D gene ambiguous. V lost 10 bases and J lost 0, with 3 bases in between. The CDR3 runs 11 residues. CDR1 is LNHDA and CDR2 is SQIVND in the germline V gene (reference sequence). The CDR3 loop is CATSNTGELFF. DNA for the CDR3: TGTGCCACATCGAACACCGGGGAGCTGTTTTTT.

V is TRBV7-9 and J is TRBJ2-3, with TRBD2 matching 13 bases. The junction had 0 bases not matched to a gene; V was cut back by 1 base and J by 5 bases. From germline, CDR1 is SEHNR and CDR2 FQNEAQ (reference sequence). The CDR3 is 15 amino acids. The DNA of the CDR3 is TGTGCCAGCAGCTTAGGACTAGCGGGAGGAGATACGCAGTATTTT. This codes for CASSLGLAGGDTQYF.

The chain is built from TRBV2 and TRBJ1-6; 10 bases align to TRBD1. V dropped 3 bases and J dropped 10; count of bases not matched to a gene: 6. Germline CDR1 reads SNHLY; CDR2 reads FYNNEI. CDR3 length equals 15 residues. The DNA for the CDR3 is TGTGCCAGCAGTGAGTTTGGGACAGGGGCCTCACCCCTCCACTTT. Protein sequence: CASSEFGTGASPLHF.

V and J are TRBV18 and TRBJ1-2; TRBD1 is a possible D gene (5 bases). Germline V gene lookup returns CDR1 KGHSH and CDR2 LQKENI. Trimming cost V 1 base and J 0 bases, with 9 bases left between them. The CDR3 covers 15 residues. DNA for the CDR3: TGTGCCAGCTCACCACGGACACCCACTAACTATGGCTACACCTTC. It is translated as CASSPRTPTNYGYTF.

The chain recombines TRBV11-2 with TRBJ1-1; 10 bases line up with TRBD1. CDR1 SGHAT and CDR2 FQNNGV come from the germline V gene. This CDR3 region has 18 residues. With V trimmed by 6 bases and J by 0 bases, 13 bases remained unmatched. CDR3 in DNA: TGTGCCAGCAGACCCCTCCGACAGGGGGCTTACTTGAACACTGAAGCTTTCTTT. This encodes CASRPLRQGAYLNTEAFF.

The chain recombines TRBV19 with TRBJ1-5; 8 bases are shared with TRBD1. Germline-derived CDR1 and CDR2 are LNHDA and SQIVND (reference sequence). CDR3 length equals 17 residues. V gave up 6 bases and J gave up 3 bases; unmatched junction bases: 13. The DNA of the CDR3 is TGTGCCAGTAGCAACTGGGCAGGGGGCCACGACAATCAGCCCCAGCATTTT. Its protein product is CASSNWAGGHDNQPQHF.

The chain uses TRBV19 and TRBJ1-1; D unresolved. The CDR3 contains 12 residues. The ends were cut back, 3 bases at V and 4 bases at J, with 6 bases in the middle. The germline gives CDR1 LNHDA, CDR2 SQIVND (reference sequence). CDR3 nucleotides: TGTGCCAGTAGTATCCGGGGCACTGAAGCTTTCTTT. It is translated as CASSIRGTEAFF.